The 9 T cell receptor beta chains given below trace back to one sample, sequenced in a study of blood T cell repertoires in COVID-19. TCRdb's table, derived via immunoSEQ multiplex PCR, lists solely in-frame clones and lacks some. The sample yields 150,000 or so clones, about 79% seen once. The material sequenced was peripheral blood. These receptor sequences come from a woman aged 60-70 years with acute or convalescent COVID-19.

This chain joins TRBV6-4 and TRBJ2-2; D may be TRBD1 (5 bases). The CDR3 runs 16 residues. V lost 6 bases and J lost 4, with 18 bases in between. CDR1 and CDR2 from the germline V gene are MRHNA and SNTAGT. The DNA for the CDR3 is TGTGCCAGCAGCCTCAGACAGCCAGCGAGCACCGGGGAGCTGTTTTTT. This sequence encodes CASSLRQPASTGELFF.

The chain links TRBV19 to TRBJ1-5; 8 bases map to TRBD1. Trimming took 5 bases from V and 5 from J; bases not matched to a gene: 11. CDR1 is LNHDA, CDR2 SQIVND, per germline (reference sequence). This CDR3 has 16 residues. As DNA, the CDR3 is TGTGCCAGTAGTTCCACCCACAGGGGGAATCATCAGCCCCAGCATTTT. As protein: CASSSTHRGNHQPQHF. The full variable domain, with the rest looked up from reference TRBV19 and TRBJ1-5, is DGGITQSPKYLFRKEGQNVTLSCEQNLNHDAMYWYRQDPGQGLRLIYYSQIVNDFQKGDIAEGYSVSREKKESFPLTVTSAQKNPTAFYLCASSSTHRGNHQPQHFGDGTRLSIL.

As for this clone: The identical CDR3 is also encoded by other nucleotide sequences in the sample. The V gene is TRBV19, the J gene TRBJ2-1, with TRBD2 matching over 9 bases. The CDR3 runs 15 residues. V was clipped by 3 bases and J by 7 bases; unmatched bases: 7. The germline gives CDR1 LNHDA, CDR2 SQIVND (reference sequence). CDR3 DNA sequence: TGTGCCAGTAGTATTGGCGGGGGGGCGCGGAATGAGCAGTTCTTC. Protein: CASSIGGGARNEQFF.

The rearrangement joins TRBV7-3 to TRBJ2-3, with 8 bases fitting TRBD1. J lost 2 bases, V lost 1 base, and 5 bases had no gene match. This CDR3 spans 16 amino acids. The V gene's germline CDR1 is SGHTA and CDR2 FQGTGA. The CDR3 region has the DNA TGTGCCAGCAGCTTAAGCCCGGGACAGGACACAGATACGCAGTATTTT. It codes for CASSLSPGQDTDTQYF.

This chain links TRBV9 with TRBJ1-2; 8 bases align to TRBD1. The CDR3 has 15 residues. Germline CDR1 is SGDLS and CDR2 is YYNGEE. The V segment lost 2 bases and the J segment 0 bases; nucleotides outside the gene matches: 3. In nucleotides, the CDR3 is TGTGCCAGCAGCGTTACAGGGGGAACTAACTATGGCTACACCTTC. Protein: CASSVTGGTNYGYTF.

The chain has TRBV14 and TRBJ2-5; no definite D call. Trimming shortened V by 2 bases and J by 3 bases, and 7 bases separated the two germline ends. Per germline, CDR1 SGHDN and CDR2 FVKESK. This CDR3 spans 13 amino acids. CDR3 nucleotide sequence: TGTGCCAGCAGCCAACTACGAAAAGAGACCCAGTACTTC. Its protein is CASSQLRKETQYF.

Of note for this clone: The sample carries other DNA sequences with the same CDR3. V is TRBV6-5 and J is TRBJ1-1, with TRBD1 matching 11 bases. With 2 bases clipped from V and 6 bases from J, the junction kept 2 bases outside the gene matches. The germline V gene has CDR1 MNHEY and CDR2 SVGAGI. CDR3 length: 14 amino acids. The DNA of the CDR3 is TGTGCCAGCAGTTACACGGGACAGGGGGCTGAAGCTTTCTTT. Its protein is CASSYTGQGAEAFF.

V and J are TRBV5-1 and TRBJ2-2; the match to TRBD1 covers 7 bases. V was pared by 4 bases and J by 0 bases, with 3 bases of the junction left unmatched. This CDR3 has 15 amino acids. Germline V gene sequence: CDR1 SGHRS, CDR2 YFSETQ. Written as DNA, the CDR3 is TGCGCCAGCAGCCAAGGGGGCGCGAACACCGGGGAGCTGTTTTTT. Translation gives CASSQGGANTGELFF.

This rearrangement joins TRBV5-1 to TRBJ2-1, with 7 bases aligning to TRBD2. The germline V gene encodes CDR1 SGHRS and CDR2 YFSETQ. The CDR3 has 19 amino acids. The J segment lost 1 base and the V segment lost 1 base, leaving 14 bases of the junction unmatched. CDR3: CASSLLDTAGVNSYNEQFF. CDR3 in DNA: TGCGCCAGCAGCTTGTTGGATACTGCGGGGGTGAATTCCTACAATGAGCAGTTCTTC.